This TCR beta chain derives from a study of a mutant IDH1 vaccine in newly diagnosed glioma. Study-level information: The study started vaccination 4-6 weeks after radiotherapy alone, or with temozolomide cycles. A roughly 62% male, around 40% female split and a mean age of approximately 40 years characterized treated patients. Beforehand, treatment had been radiotherapy, temozolomide, or both; the majority received both. The timing of visit V12 was week 35, and that of visit V13 was week 47.

With regard to this clone: Its antigen is undetermined.

The CDR3 totals 15 residues. Germline V gives CDR1 SGHNT, CDR2 YYREEE (reference sequence). The ends lost 4 bases at V and 1 base at J; junction bases unmatched: 7. This table comes from immunoSEQ multiplex PCR, and its TCRdb copy is limited to in-frame clones, with some not included. The sample shows fewer than 35,000 clones, roughly 75% of them seen only once. Regarding time point: week 35, safety follow-up. In every dose of vaccine, 300 ug of mutant IDH1 20-mer peptide was given alongside topical imiquimod. The TCR comes from a woman in her forties with glioma. The sample here was PBMCs, taken from a glioma patient whose treatment included an IDH1 peptide vaccine. The genes are TRBV5-4 and TRBJ1-1; TRBD1 aligns across 7 bases. CDR3 amino acids: CASSPEDRPNTEAFF. The CDR3 region has the DNA TGTGCCAGCAGCCCAGAGGACAGGCCGAACACTGAAGCTTTCTTT.